Listed here are 27 T cell receptor beta chains from one sample, sequenced in a study of blood T cell repertoires in COVID-19. Profiled with immunoSEQ multiplex PCR; TCRdb holds only in-frame clones, not every one. There are 380,000 or so clones in the sample; roughly 86% occur only once, and 1.1% lies in the top ten. The sequencing sample was made of peripheral blood. These receptor sequences come from a human donor with acute or convalescent COVID-19. The donor label of this sample is uncertain.

This clone was recorded a few times. CDR3 DNA sequence: TGCAGCGTCACCGGACATTTTTCCACAGATACGCAGTATTTT. Its translation: CSVTGHFSTDTQYF. The chain combines TRBV29-1 with TRBJ2-3; tentative D call: TRBD1 (5 bases). Germline V gives CDR1 SQVTM, CDR2 ANQGSEA. V was pared by 6 bases and J by 2 bases, with 15 bases between. The CDR3 is 14 amino acids.

The chain uses TRBV29-1 and TRBJ1-3, with D perhaps TRBD1 (6 bases). V shed 8 bases and J shed 2 bases, with 13 bases lying between them. The CDR3 is 13 amino acids. From germline, CDR1 is SQVTM and CDR2 ANQGSEA. CDR3 nucleotides: TGCAGCACGGCTCGGGACACTGGAAACACCATATATTTT. It encodes CSTARDTGNTIYF.

J is TRBJ2-3 and V is TRBV2; TRBD2 aligns across 7 bases. V lost 2 bases and J lost 4; bases outside the gene matches: 6. This CDR3 spans 15 amino acids. Germline V lookup: CDR1 SNHLY, CDR2 FYNNEI. The DNA for the CDR3 is TGTGCCAGCAGTGAACAGCGGGGAATCGCAGATACGCAGTATTTT. It codes for CASSEQRGIADTQYF.

This clone was seen only once. This chain links TRBV27 with TRBJ2-2, with 8 bases matching TRBD2. V trimming: 9 bases; J trimming: 4 bases; junction bases outside the gene matches: 19. Germline loops: CDR1 MNHEY, CDR2 SMNVEV (reference sequence). The CDR3 consists of 18 residues. The CDR3 sequence is CARGPGGIKGPSTGELFF. CDR3 nucleotide sequence: TGTGCCAGGGGCCCGGGGGGGATAAAAGGGCCGAGCACCGGGGAGCTGTTTTTT.

The chain carries TRBV5-6 and TRBJ2-1; D gene unclear. This CDR3 has 15 residues. Trimming pared 1 base from V and 1 base from J, leaving 9 bases between. Germline CDR1 and CDR2: SGHDT and YYEEEE. The CDR3 region is CASSLLALSYNEQFF. DNA for the CDR3: TGTGCCAGCAGCTTGTTAGCCCTATCCTACAATGAGCAGTTCTTC.

This chain uses TRBV24-1 with TRBJ1-4; 8 positions agree with TRBD1. With 3 bases clipped from V and 8 bases from J, the junction kept 7 bases outside the gene matches. Germline lookup yields CDR1 KGHDR and CDR2 SFDVKD. The CDR3 is 15 amino acids. DNA for the CDR3: TGTGCCACCAGTGATACGACAGGGGCGCGGGAAAAACTGTTTTTT. It yields the protein CATSDTTGAREKLFF.

This clone showed up just a few times. The chain uses TRBV7-9 and TRBJ2-2; 8 bases fit TRBD1. The CDR3 is 16 residues long. V was clipped by 4 bases and J by 6 bases; unmatched bases: 10. Germline V CDR1 and CDR2: SEHNR, FQNEAQ (reference sequence). CDR3 sequence (DNA): TGTGCCAGCAGCTCGCATCCACAGGGGGTGGCCGGGGAGCTGTTTTTT. Translated: CASSSHPQGVAGELFF.

The chain couples TRBV24-1 to TRBJ2-3; 8 bases are shared with TRBD1. The CDR3 spans 16 residues. V trimming: 3 bases; J trimming: 2 bases; junction bases outside the gene matches: 6. The germline V gene encodes CDR1 KGHDR and CDR2 SFDVKD. The CDR3 region is CATSDPGQDLTDTQYF. For the CDR3, the DNA is TGTGCCACCAGTGATCCGGGACAGGATCTCACAGATACGCAGTATTTT.

The chain employs TRBV5-5 and TRBJ2-7; D perhaps matches TRBD2 (7 bases). The CDR3 has 16 residues. Trimming removed 4 bases from V and 1 base from J, with 18 bases in between. The germline CDR1 and CDR2 sequences are SGHKS and YYEKEE (reference sequence). The CDR3 loop is CASSPARGAGSYEQYF. Here the CDR3 DNA reads TGTGCCAGCAGCCCCGCTCGGGGGGCGGGGTCCTACGAGCAGTACTTC.

This chain joins TRBV6-5 and TRBJ1-1; 7 bases fit TRBD1. The junction had 7 bases not matched to a gene; V was cut back by 6 bases and J by 3 bases. The CDR3 spans 14 residues. Germline-derived CDR1 and CDR2 are MNHEY and SVGAGI. The CDR3 nucleotides read TGTGCCAGCAGCAGGGACAGTCCATACACTGAAGCTTTCTTT. This gives the protein CASSRDSPYTEAFF.

This clone was observed a single time. The chain combines TRBV28 with TRBJ2-3; 10 bases align to TRBD2. CDR3 size: 17 residues. Germline values: CDR1 MDHEN, CDR2 SYDVKM. J was trimmed by 4 bases and V by 7 bases; bases with no gene match: 14. CDR3 amino acids: CASKSPLKRGGSDTQYF. The CDR3 bases are TGTGCCAGCAAGTCCCCCCTGAAGCGGGGGGGATCAGATACGCAGTATTTT. Combining the CDR3 with reference TRBV28 and TRBJ2-3 gives the whole variable domain DVKVTQSSRYLVKRTGEKVFLECVQDMDHENMFWYRQDPGLGLRLIYFSYDVKMKEKGDIPEGYSVSREKKERFSLILESASTNQTSMYLCASKSPLKRGGSDTQYFGPGTRLTVL.

The chain uses TRBV7-2 and TRBJ1-5; 8 positions match TRBD1. Looked up from germline, CDR1 is SGHTA and CDR2 is FQGNSA. Trimming removed 1 base from V and 10 bases from J; junction bases left unmatched: 9. The CDR3 totals 15 residues. As DNA, the CDR3 is TGTGCCAGCAGCTTAGGGACAGGGTACAGAACTCCCCAGCATTTT. It codes for CASSLGTGYRTPQHF.

This chain connects TRBV12-5 to TRBJ2-7; the D gene is possibly TRBD1 (5 bases). The V gene's germline CDR1 is LGHNT and CDR2 FRNRAP. CDR3 length: 13 residues. The ends were cut back, 0 bases at V and 5 bases at J, with 8 bases in the middle. The CDR3 sequence: CASGLVLRDEQYF. CDR3 bases: TGTGCTAGTGGTTTGGTACTCAGGGACGAGCAGTACTTC.

This chain uses TRBV5-1 with TRBJ1-2, with TRBD1 identical over 8 bases. Per the germline V gene, CDR1 is SGHRS and CDR2 is YFSETQ. The V gene end was trimmed by 4 bases and the J gene end by 6 bases; junction bases not matched to a gene: 11. CDR3 length: 15 amino acids. CDR3 DNA: TGCGCCAGCAGCGTGCGACAGGGGTCTTATGATGGCTACACCTTC. Amino acid sequence: CASSVRQGSYDGYTF.

The chain has TRBV7-6 and TRBJ1-3, with D uncertain. V lost 6 bases to trimming and J lost 2 bases, with 5 bases between them. Germline V CDR1 and CDR2: SGHVS, FNYEAQ. The CDR3 is 12 residues long. The CDR3 is CASSQAGNTIYF. The CDR3 DNA reads TGTGCCAGCAGTCAGGCTGGAAACACCATATATTTT.

The chain links TRBV10-3 to TRBJ2-1; 15 bases match TRBD2. The junction had 5 bases not matched to a gene; V was cut back by 2 bases and J by 6 bases. The CDR3 is made up of 17 amino acids. Germline-derived CDR1 and CDR2 are ENHRY and SYGVKD. The CDR3 DNA is TGTGCCATCAGTGAGCCGGGACTAGCGGGAGGAGGCAATGAGCAGTTCTTC. It codes for CAISEPGLAGGGNEQFF.

The V and J genes are TRBV5-1 and TRBJ1-3; D is possibly TRBD1 (5 bases). CDR1 is SGHRS and CDR2 is YFSETQ in the germline V gene. The CDR3 covers 15 residues. The V and J ends lost 4 bases and 2 bases respectively, with 13 bases between them. CDR3 residues: CASSRTQGAGNTIYF. The DNA of the CDR3 is TGCGCCAGCAGCAGGACGCAGGGTGCTGGAAACACCATATATTTT.

The genes are TRBV28 and TRBJ1-3, with a tentative D call TRBD1 (6 bases). Germline loops: CDR1 MDHEN, CDR2 SYDVKM. Trimming pared 7 bases from V and 4 bases from J, leaving 14 bases between. The CDR3 contains 14 residues. The CDR3 bases are TGTGCCAGCATCCCCGGCAGGGGAGGAAACACCATATATTTT. Its protein is CASIPGRGGNTIYF. The full variable domain, in which reference TRBV28 and TRBJ1-3 provide the parts outside the CDR3, is DVKVTQSSRYLVKRTGEKVFLECVQDMDHENMFWYRQDPGLGLRLIYFSYDVKMKEKGDIPEGYSVSREKKERFSLILESASTNQTSMYLCASIPGRGGNTIYFGEGSWLTVV.

Notes on this clone: This sample includes further DNA sequences coding for the same CDR3. The chain combines TRBV30 with TRBJ1-2; D uncertain. CDR1 and CDR2 from the germline V gene are GTSNPN and SVGIG (reference sequence). The CDR3 length is 13 residues. V lost 5 bases, J lost 6 bases, and 16 bases lay in between. The CDR3 DNA sequence: TGTGCCTGGGGTCGCGGAGAATTCGATGGCTACACCTTC. As protein: CAWGRGEFDGYTF.

The rearrangement uses TRBV29-1 and TRBJ1-1; D remains ambiguous. Trimming removed 8 bases at V and 1 base at J, with 11 bases between. The CDR3 consists of 12 residues. Looked up from germline, CDR1 is SQVTM and CDR2 is ANQGSEA. The CDR3 loop is CSTRTSNTEAFF. As DNA, the CDR3 is TGCAGCACTCGAACTTCGAACACTGAAGCTTTCTTT.

The V call is TRBV2, the J call TRBJ2-7; the match to TRBD1 covers 8 bases. CDR1 is SNHLY and CDR2 is FYNNEI in the germline V gene. The CDR3 runs 14 residues. Germline trimming cut 3 bases from V and 1 base from J; bases unmatched to any gene: 2. The CDR3 protein is CASSDQGASYEQYF. In DNA form, the CDR3 reads TGTGCCAGCAGTGATCAGGGGGCGTCCTACGAGCAGTACTTC.

The chain joins TRBV5-8 to TRBJ2-7; the match to TRBD2 covers 14 bases. Germline V gene data show CDR1 as SGHTS and CDR2 as YDEGEE. V gave up 4 bases and J gave up 5 bases; unmatched junction bases: 8. CDR3 length equals 16 residues. The CDR3 nucleotides read TGTGCCAGCAGCCTTGGGACTAGCGGGAGATGGGACGAGCAGTACTTC. Translation gives CASSLGTSGRWDEQYF. The whole variable domain, remainder taken from reference TRBV5-8 and TRBJ2-7, is EAGVTQSPTHLIKTRGQQATLRCSPISGHTSVYWYQQALGLGLQFLLWYDEGEERNRGNFPPRFSGRQFPNYSSELNVNALELEDSALYLCASSLGTSGRWDEQYFGPGTRLTVT.

The chain has TRBV7-9 and TRBJ1-3; the D is unclear. There are 18 residues in the CDR3. CDR1 and CDR2 (germline): SEHNR, FQNEAQ (reference sequence). The ends were cut back, 2 bases at V and 0 bases at J, with 17 bases in the middle. The CDR3 reads CASSLSAGVWGSGNTIYF. CDR3 DNA sequence: TGTGCCAGCAGCTTATCGGCCGGGGTATGGGGCTCTGGAAACACCATATATTTT.

A single count supports this clone. The chain links TRBV11-2 to TRBJ1-1; D remains ambiguous. V dropped 0 bases and J dropped 3 bases, with 23 bases sitting between them. The CDR3 is 19 residues long. Looked up from germline, CDR1 is SGHAT and CDR2 is FQNNGV. CDR3 sequence reads: CASSLDHRGTTRSYTEAFF. The CDR3 nucleotides read TGTGCCAGCAGCTTAGATCATCGGGGTACGACTCGTTCTTACACTGAAGCTTTCTTT.

The genes are TRBV11-2 and TRBJ1-6; D possibly corresponds to TRBD1 (5 bases). V lost 5 bases and J lost 9, with 17 bases in between. The CDR3 is made up of 15 amino acids. The germline V gene has CDR1 SGHAT and CDR2 FQNNGV. The CDR3 nucleotides are TGTGCCAGCAGCGGTGGGGCAGGGAGGACTTCACCCCTCCACTTT. Its protein product is CASSGGAGRTSPLHF.

The chain recombines TRBV7-9 with TRBJ2-2, with D possibly TRBD1 on 6 matching bases. In germline, CDR1 is SEHNR, CDR2 FQNEAQ (reference sequence). The CDR3 has 15 amino acids. V was pared by 4 bases and J by 4 bases, with 13 bases between. The CDR3 loop is CASSYNRVGTGELFF. CDR3 nucleotide sequence: TGTGCCAGCAGCTATAACAGGGTGGGCACCGGGGAGCTGTTTTTT.

The chain links TRBV29-1 to TRBJ1-2, with D hard to call. There are 10 residues in the CDR3. Germline values: CDR1 SQVTM, CDR2 ANQGSEA. The V end was cut by 4 bases, the J end by 5 bases, with 5 bases between. The CDR3 DNA follows: TGCAGCGTTGGGACTTATGGCTACACCTTC. Protein: CSVGTYGYTF. Together with reference TRBV29-1 and TRBJ1-2, the CDR3 gives the full variable domain: SAVISQKPSRDICQRGTSLTIQCQVDSQVTMMFWYRQQPGQSLTLIATANQGSEATYESGFVIDKFPISRPNLTFSTLTVSNMSPEDSSIYLCSVGTYGYTFGSGTRLTVV.